This T cell receptor (beta chain) was documented in a study of T cell repertoires in cytomegalovirus infection. Background on the study: Through public TCR beta signatures, both CMV infection and matching HLA type were indicated. Findings and caveats of the study: There were carriers of CMV plus the relevant HLA, and cumulative public TCR beta family frequency identified them.

This clonotype has at least ten counts. Its specificity is not known. The V and J ends lost 0 bases and 5 bases respectively, with 14 bases between them. The V gene's germline CDR1 is LNHDA and CDR2 SQIVND (reference sequence). This CDR3 spans 16 amino acids. From the reads, TCRdb called clonotypes with MiXCR, one entry per CDR3 protein. The sample lists 100,000 to 150,000 distinct CDR3 sequences, roughly 9% occurring once. The sample was PBMCs. This TCR was recovered from a human donor in good health (CMV status not recorded). Some clones in this sample may be carry-over from other donors' samples. The chain employs TRBV19 and TRBJ2-1, with D maybe TRBD2 (7 bases). The chain's CDR3 is CASSIERGGTNNEQFF. CDR3 sequence (DNA): TGTGCCAGTAGTATAGAAAGGGGGGGCACCAACAATGAGCAGTTCTTC.